This section outlines one T cell receptor beta chain sequence together with its context. No antigen is known for it. These data originate in a study of shared clonotypes between healthy human individuals. Study-level information: Serving as donors were two women and a few men, whose ages spanned 18 to 49.

General observations from the study: Sequencing depth was expected to affect clonotype sharing among donors.

The CDR3 extends over 14 amino acids. CDR1 and CDR2 (germline): SNHLY, FYNNEI. The V gene end was trimmed by 8 bases and the J gene end by 4 bases; junction bases not matched to a gene: 8. The assay was immunoSEQ multiplex PCR, and TCRdb's table has in-frame clones only and misses some. The repertoire includes about 2.3 million clones, more than 80% of them detected once, and 0.39% sits in the top ten. The clonotype originates from a man aged 18 to 30 in good health. Some clones in this sample may be carry-over from other donors' samples. Material for sequencing was naive CD4+ T cells from PBMCs. Indicated subset: CD45RA+ positively selected. The chain recombines TRBV2 with TRBJ2-7, with 10 nucleotides matching TRBD1. CDR3 in amino acids: CASGDRGRGYEQYF. In nucleotides, the CDR3 is TGTGCCAGCGGCGACAGGGGGCGAGGGTACGAGCAGTACTTC.